This T cell receptor (beta chain) was profiled in a study of response to subunit inactivated influenza vaccine. The CDR3 spans 14 residues. Looked up from germline, CDR1 is SEHNR and CDR2 is FQNEAQ (reference sequence). Trimming took off 4 bases at V and 3 bases at J, with 10 bases between the two ends. Each CDR3 protein gets one entry after TCRdb re-called the RT-PCR reads with MiXCR. Altogether hundreds of thousands of distinct CDR3 sequences are present, approximately 10% being singletons, with the ten largest covering roughly 11%. The same specimen was also included in a second study, on T cells expressing NK-cell markers. That study adds: For TCR beta, cDNA was produced by 5'RACE template switching with UMIs. The TCR beta repertoires were obtained from sorted CD3+CD56+NKG2C+, CD3+CD56+NKG2C- and CD3+CD56-NKG2C+ T cells. Among the experiments, several used an anti-gamma-delta TCR antibody to restrict sorting to alpha-beta TCR T cells. Dominant NKG2C+ clonotypes in five or six donors made up roughly 1.0-7.0% of CD8+ T cells.

Sequencing used PBMCs from blood, obtained on the day of vaccination. The chain carries TRBV7-9 and TRBJ1-5; a possible D gene is TRBD1 (5 bases). The source of this sequence is a man in his fifties who received an inactivated influenza vaccine. This CDR3 reads CASSYSGPNQPQHF. DNA of the CDR3: TGTGCCAGCAGCTATTCGGGGCCCAATCAGCCCCAGCATTTT.